This T cell receptor (beta chain) was captured in a study of CD8 T cells in ankylosing spondylitis (dated by TCRdb to between 2016 and 2019). About the full investigation: To find TCR variants linked to disease, the study profiled T cell receptor beta repertoires in ankylosing spondylitis patients and healthy donors. The full study cohort comprised around 25 ankylosing spondylitis patients and some 110 healthy donors. Peripheral blood samples were taken, and synovial fluid was additionally collected from ankylosing spondylitis patients.

Trimming takes 4 bases off V and 4 bases off J; junction bases not matched to a gene: 5. From a lookup of the germline V gene, CDR1 and CDR2 are MDHEN and SYDVKM. The CDR3 covers 15 residues, taking in both the cysteine and the phenylalanine. Kept here is only the CDR3 DNA, which spans 45 bases and is read in frame from base 1. The sample holds many counts of this clonotype. Its antigen specificity is not known. The input lacks base qualities; no much larger clone sits a single base away. Sequencer: Illumina HiSeq 2500. Quantitative 5'-RACE with molecular barcodes was used to prepare TCR beta libraries. Processing in the source paper ran as follows. To identify disease-linked TCR variants, a new computational method was used, one built on a probabilistic model of VDJ rearrangement. TCRdb handled the public reads itself, with Q25 trimming in fastp and clone calling in MiXCR, and kept productive beta chains. For every CDR3 protein sequence, its rows merge into one entry that carries the most common genes and DNA. In this record, the V and J calls reflect TCRdb's handling and not the investigators' own analysis. This sample gives under 300,000 distinct CDR3 sequences in total; approximately 10% of them show up just once. The ten top clones hold about 2.8% of the sample.

Paper-wide results and their limitations: The disease-linked clones were reported as significantly enriched in matched synovial fluid samples from ankylosing spondylitis patients. A TCR beta motif of fewer than 10 highly homologous amino acid variants appeared characteristic of blood from ankylosing spondylitis patients. The disease-linked clones had a CD8+ phenotype and were found at relatively low frequencies in peripheral blood. Some TCR beta motif variants had previously been reported in synovial fluid and blood of reactive arthritis patients, which suggested common disease-initiation mechanisms.

The chain is made from TRBV28 and TRBJ1-4, with 8 bases in between that match TRBD1. Sequencing used blood, either unsorted or a sorted T cell fraction (not recorded which). The clonotype comes from a male donor with ankylosing spondylitis or in good health (not recorded which). The CDR3 is CASSSPDRVNEKLFF. The sequenced DNA is TGTGCCAGCAGTTCCCCGGACAGGGTTAATGAAAAACTGTTTTTT.